The source of this T cell receptor beta chain is a study of blood T cell repertoires in COVID-19. Only in-frame clones appear in the TCRdb table, and some are missing; sequencing was by immunoSEQ multiplex PCR. Found here are about 330,000 clones, more than 75% of them singletons; the top ten hold about 5.7%. A single count supports this clone. The CDR3 covers 14 residues. The germline CDR1 and CDR2 sequences are MGHDK and SYGVNS. Between the trimmed V and J ends, which lost 3 bases and 2 bases, there was a span of 10 bases. Sequencing used PBMCs or T cells enriched from blood (not recorded which). The chain combines TRBV25-1 with TRBJ1-2, with D perhaps TRBD1 (6 bases). This TCR was sampled from a woman aged 30 to 39 who had recovered from COVID-19. This chain's CDR3 is CASSEHRVNYGYTF. CDR3 coding DNA: TGTGCCAGCAGTGAGCACAGGGTGAACTATGGCTACACCTTC.